This TCR beta chain is drawn from a study of tumour-infiltrating T cells in Burkitt lymphoma. Study background: All epidemiological Burkitt lymphoma subtypes were represented in the cohort.

Measured with immunoSEQ multiplex PCR; TCRdb has only the in-frame clones, and not every one. The sample contains under 5,500 clones, around 13% of which appear only once. V was pared by 2 bases and J by 5 bases, with 10 bases between. Germline V gene data show CDR1 as KGHSH and CDR2 as LQKENI. This CDR3 has 14 residues. The receptor's source is a human donor with Burkitt lymphoma. V and J are TRBV18 and TRBJ2-1, with TRBD1 as a possible D gene (6 bases). The specimen sequenced was tumor tissue. The CDR3: CASSPETGNNEQFF. The CDR3 nucleotides are TGTGCCAGCTCACCAGAGACAGGAAACAATGAGCAGTTCTTC.